This TCR beta chain is drawn from a study of T-cell memory formation after mild COVID-19. The CDR3 contains 16 residues. The germline V gene encodes CDR1 MNHNS and CDR2 SASEGT. V shed 0 bases and J 2 bases; nucleotides not matched to a gene: 2. The table lists this clonotype with a few counts. TCR alpha and TCR beta cDNA libraries with sample barcodes and UMIs came from 5'RACE using constant-segment primers. TCRdb re-analysed the 5' RACE reads in MiXCR, keeping a single row per CDR3 protein. The table has roughly 410,000 distinct CDR3 sequences, roughly 26% seen once. V usage is TRBV6-1 and J usage is TRBJ2-7, with TRBD2 matching over 12 bases. Material: PBMCs or a T cell subset sorted from them (not recorded which). This TCR was sampled from an adult woman who had mild COVID-19 (a few samples of this study predate the infection). Cell type and time point are not known. CDR3 nucleotide sequence: TGTGCCAGCAGTGAAGCGCTAGCGGGGGGGACCTACGAGCAGTACTTC. Amino acids: CASSEALAGGTYEQYF.